Listed below are T cell receptor beta chains from one sample, sequenced in a study of OX40 agonist ivuxolimab in advanced cancers. Clones were read by immunoSEQ multiplex PCR, and TCRdb kept only the in-frame ones, dropping some. In the table there are over 45,000 clones, around 89% of which are singletons. The material sequenced was CD4+ or CD8+ T cells sorted from blood, taken in a trial of the OX40 agonist ivuxolimab. The receptor set was obtained from an adult with an advanced solid tumor such as melanoma, head and neck, liver or kidney cancer. The CDR3 runs from the conserved cysteine through the conserved F or W. Fields, in order: D gene, J gene, clone size, V gene, CDR3 DNA, CDR3 protein. A D gene is named only where the DNA matches it firmly. The size field is filled for only some rows; it gives once, few, many or a size class.

TRBD1 TRBJ2-7 . TRBV30 TGTGCCTGGAAGCCCCCGACAGGGGGAGTCGAGCAGTACTTC CAWKPPTGGVEQYF
. TRBJ1-2 . TRBV5-5 TGTGCCAGCGGGACACTAGAATGGCTATATGGCTACACCTTC CASGTLEWLYGYTF
. TRBJ2-7 . TRBV19 TGTGCCAGTAGTATAGGGGGGCACGCTTACGAGCAGTACTTC CASSIGGHAYEQYF
. TRBJ2-5 . TRBV4-2 TGTGCCAGCAGCCAAGGACTACAAGAGACCCAGTACTTC CASSQGLQETQYF
. TRBJ2-7 . TRBV5-4 TGTGCCAGCAGCTCGGATTGGGGAAGTTCCTACGAGCAGTACTTC CASSSDWGSSYEQYF
TRBD1 TRBJ2-7 once TRBV5-1 TGCGCCAGCAGCTTCGGGACAGGGGGCTACGAGCAGTACTTC CASSFGTGGYEQYF
. TRBJ1-2 . TRBV5-1 TGCGCCAGCAGCTTAAGTGGGGGCTATGGCTACACCTTC CASSLSGGYGYTF
. TRBJ2-1 . TRBV28 TGTGCCAGCAGATGGATCTCCTACAATGAGCAGTTCTTC CASRWISYNEQFF
. TRBJ2-7 . TRBV9 TGTGCCAGCAGCGTAGGGGCAGGGCTCTCCTACGAGCAGTACTTC CASSVGAGLSYEQYF
TRBD2 TRBJ2-3 . TRBV6-5 TGTGCCAGCAGACTAGCGGGAGGCCGCACAGATACGCAGTATTTT CASRLAGGRTDTQYF
TRBD1 TRBJ2-5 . TRBV5-1 TGCGCCAGCAGCTTGAGGACAGGGTGGAGAGAGACCCAGTACTTC CASSLRTGWRETQYF
. TRBJ1-5 . TRBV4-1 TGCGCCAGCAGCCTTTCCGGGGCCGATAGCAATCAGCCCCAGCATTTT CASSLSGADSNQPQHF
. TRBJ2-7 . TRBV5-4 TGTGCCAGCAAGGGTGATAGAACCTACGAGCAGTACTTC CASKGDRTYEQYF
TRBD2 TRBJ2-1 . TRBV19 TGTGCCAGTAGTATGCCTAGCGGGAGGAATGAGCAGTTCTTC CASSMPSGRNEQFF
. TRBJ1-1 . TRBV12-5 TGTGCTAGTGAAGGTAACACTGAAGCTTTCTTT CASEGNTEAFF
. TRBJ2-7 . TRBV7-9 TGTGCCACCACTGGGCAGTCCTACGAGCAGTACTTC CATTGQSYEQYF
. TRBJ2-1 . TRBV27 TGTGCCAGCAGTTTAGTAGGGAGCAATGAGCAGTTCTTC CASSLVGSNEQFF
TRBD1 TRBJ2-7 . TRBV19 TGTGCCAGTAGTCCAGGGACAGGGGTCTTCTACGAGCAGTACTTC CASSPGTGVFYEQYF
TRBD1 TRBJ1-2 . TRBV7-9 TGTGCCAGCAGCTCCCTGACAGGGGGCGATGGTGGCTACACCTTC CASSSLTGGDGGYTF
. TRBJ2-3 . TRBV9 TGTGCCAGCAGCGTACATGAACTCACAGATACGCAGTATTTT CASSVHELTDTQYF
TRBD1 TRBJ2-1 . TRBV19 TGTGCCAGTACCCCACTTGACAGGGGATTGGGGAATGAGCAGTTCTTC CASTPLDRGLGNEQFF
TRBD2 TRBJ2-1 . TRBV19 TGTGCCAGTAGCCCCATGGCTAGCGGGATCAATGAGCAGTTCTTC CASSPMASGINEQFF
. TRBJ1-5 . TRBV19 TGTGCCAGTAGTATCGGCCATCTGCAGCCCCAGCATTTT CASSIGHLQPQHF
. TRBJ2-3 . TRBV19 TGTGCCAGTAGTATAGCGGGGGCTCGAAATACGCAGTATTTT CASSIAGARNTQYF
. TRBJ2-1 . TRBV4-2 TGTGCCAGCAGCCAAGATAGCTACAATGAGCAGTTCTTC CASSQDSYNEQFF
. TRBJ2-2 . TRBV4-1 TGCGCCAGCAGCCAAGACAGGAACACCGGGGAGCTGTTTTTT CASSQDRNTGELFF
. TRBJ1-1 . TRBV7-9 TGTGCCAGCAGCCTGACAGGTTTGAACACTGAAGCTTTCTTT CASSLTGLNTEAFF
. TRBJ2-5 . TRBV5-1 TGCGCCAGCAGCCTCCAAGGACAGCCCTCGGAGACCCAGTACTTC CASSLQGQPSETQYF
. TRBJ2-7 . TRBV5-4 TGTGCCAGCAGCCTCGAGGGCACCTTCTTC CASSLEGTFF
TRBD1 TRBJ2-7 once TRBV5-1 TGCGCCAGCAGCCCTCGGGACAGCTCCTCCTACGAGCAGTACTTC CASSPRDSSSYEQYF
. TRBJ2-2 . TRBV7-9 TGTGCCAGCAGCCCCGTCCAAGTCGGGGAGCTGTTTTTT CASSPVQVGELFF
. TRBJ2-7 . TRBV7-8 TGTGCCAGCAGCCCGACAGCTTCCTACGAGCAGTACTTC CASSPTASYEQYF
. TRBJ2-1 . TRBV19 TGTGCCAGTAGTTTTTTCCCCCCTCTAGGAAGCCGGTCGTACAATGAGCAGTTCTTC CASSFFPPLGSRSYNEQFF
TRBD1 TRBJ1-2 once TRBV27 TGTGCCAGCACTCCCTCCAGGGGGCAGGTTAGCTATGGCTACACCTTC CASTPSRGQVSYGYTF
. TRBJ2-3 . TRBV7-9 TGTGCCAGCAGCGACGGCACTAGCACAGATACGCAGTATTTT CASSDGTSTDTQYF
. TRBJ1-1 once TRBV11-2 TGTGCCAGCAGCTTGCTGGGGGCCATGAACACTGAAGCTTTCTTT CASSLLGAMNTEAFF
TRBD2 TRBJ2-7 . TRBV15 TGTGCCACCAGCAGAGATTTGGGAGGGGTCGCCTACGAGCAGTACTTC CATSRDLGGVAYEQYF
. TRBJ2-7 . TRBV25-1 TGTGCCAGCCATCGGACAGATTCCTACGAGCAGTACTTC CASHRTDSYEQYF
TRBD2 TRBJ2-2 . TRBV7-9 TGTGCCAGCAGCCCGGGGCCTAGCGGTACCGGGGAGCTGTTTTTT CASSPGPSGTGELFF
. TRBJ2-1 . TRBV5-1 TGCGCCAGCAGCTTGGGTGGAGGGCACTACAATGAGCAGTTCTTC CASSLGGGHYNEQFF
. TRBJ1-1 . TRBV4-1 TGCGCCAGCAGCCAATGGGGGGGGCCTGTGAACACTGAAGCTTTCTTT CASSQWGGPVNTEAFF
TRBD2 TRBJ2-1 . TRBV27 TGTGCCAGCAGTTTAATGGGACTAGCGGGAGCCAGCTCCTACAATGAGCAGTTCTTC CASSLMGLAGASSYNEQFF
TRBD2 TRBJ2-2 . TRBV10-2 TGCGCCACCGGACTAGCGGTCACCGGGGAGCTGTTTTTT CATGLAVTGELFF